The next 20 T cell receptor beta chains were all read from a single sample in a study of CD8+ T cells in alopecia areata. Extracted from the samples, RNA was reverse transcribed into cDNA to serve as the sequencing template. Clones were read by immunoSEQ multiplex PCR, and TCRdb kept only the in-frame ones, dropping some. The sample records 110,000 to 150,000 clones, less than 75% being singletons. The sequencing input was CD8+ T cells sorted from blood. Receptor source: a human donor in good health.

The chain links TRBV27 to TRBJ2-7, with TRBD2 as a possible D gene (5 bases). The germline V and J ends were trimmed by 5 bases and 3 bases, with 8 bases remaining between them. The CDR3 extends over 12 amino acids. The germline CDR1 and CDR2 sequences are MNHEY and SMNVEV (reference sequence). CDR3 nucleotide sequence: TGTGCCAGCAGTGGAGACTACTACGAGCAGTACTTC. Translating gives CASSGDYYEQYF.

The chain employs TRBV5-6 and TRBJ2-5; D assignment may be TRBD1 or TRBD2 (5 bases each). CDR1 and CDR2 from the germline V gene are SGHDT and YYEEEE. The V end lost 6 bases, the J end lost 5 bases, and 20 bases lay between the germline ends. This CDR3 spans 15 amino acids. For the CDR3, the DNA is TGTGCCAGCACCGAAATAAGGGACCGCGGGGAGACCCAGTACTTC. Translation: CASTEIRDRGETQYF.

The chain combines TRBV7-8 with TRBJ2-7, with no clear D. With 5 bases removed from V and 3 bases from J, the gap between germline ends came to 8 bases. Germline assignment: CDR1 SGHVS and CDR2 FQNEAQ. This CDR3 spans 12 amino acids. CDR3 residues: CASSAENYEQYF. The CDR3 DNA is TGTGCCAGCAGCGCTGAGAACTACGAGCAGTACTTC.

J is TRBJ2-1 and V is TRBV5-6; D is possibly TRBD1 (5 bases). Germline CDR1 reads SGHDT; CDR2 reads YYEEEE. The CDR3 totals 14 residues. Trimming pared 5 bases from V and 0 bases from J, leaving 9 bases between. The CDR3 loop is CASRQASSYNEQFF. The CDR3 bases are TGTGCCAGCAGACAGGCAAGCTCCTACAATGAGCAGTTCTTC. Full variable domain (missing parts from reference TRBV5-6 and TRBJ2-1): DAGVTQSPTHLIKTRGQQVTLRCSPKSGHDTVSWYQQALGQGPQFIFQYYEEEERQRGNFPDRFSGHQFPNYSSELNVNALLLGDSALYLCASRQASSYNEQFFGPGTRLTVL.

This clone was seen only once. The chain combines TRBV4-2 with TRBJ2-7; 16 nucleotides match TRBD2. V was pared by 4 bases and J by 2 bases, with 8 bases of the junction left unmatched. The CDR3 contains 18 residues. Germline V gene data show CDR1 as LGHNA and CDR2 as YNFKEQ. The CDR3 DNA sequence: TGTGCCAGCAGCCCGGGACTAGCGGGAGGGCTTGGCGCCTACGAGCAGTACTTC. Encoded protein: CASSPGLAGGLGAYEQYF.

CDR3 in DNA: TGTGCCACCGGAGGGAACAATGAGCAGTTCTTC. It specifies CATGGNNEQFF. The chain carries TRBV15 and TRBJ2-1, with D perhaps matching TRBD2 (6 bases). The V and J ends lost 8 bases and 5 bases respectively, with 7 bases between them. The CDR3 has 11 residues. Germline CDR1 LNHNV, CDR2 YYDKDF (reference sequence).

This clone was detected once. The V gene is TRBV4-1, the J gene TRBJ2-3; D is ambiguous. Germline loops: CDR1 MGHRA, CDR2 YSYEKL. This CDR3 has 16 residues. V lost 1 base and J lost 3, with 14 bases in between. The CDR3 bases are TGCGCCAGCAGCCAAGTTCAACGGCCCCCTACAGATACGCAGTATTTT. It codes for CASSQVQRPPTDTQYF.

The chain's CDR3 is CASSSYHEAFF. DNA of the CDR3: TGTGCCAGCAGCTCTTACCATGAAGCTTTCTTT. The chain couples TRBV7-9 to TRBJ1-1; D is uncertain. Germline V gene sequence: CDR1 SEHNR, CDR2 FQNEAQ (reference sequence). V was pared by 4 bases and J by 7 bases, with 7 bases between. This CDR3 is 11 amino acids long.

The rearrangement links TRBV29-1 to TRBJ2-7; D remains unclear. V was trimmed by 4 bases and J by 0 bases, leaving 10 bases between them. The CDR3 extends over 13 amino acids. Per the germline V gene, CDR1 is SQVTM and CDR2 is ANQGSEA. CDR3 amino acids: CSVGIVSSYEQYF. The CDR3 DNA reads TGCAGCGTTGGAATTGTAAGCTCCTACGAGCAGTACTTC.

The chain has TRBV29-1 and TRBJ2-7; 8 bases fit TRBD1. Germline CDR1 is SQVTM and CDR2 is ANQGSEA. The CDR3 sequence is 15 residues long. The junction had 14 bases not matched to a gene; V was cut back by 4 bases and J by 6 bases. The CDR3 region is CSVAGAPGQGFEQYF. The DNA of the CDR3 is TGCAGCGTTGCGGGAGCTCCAGGACAGGGTTTCGAGCAGTACTTC.

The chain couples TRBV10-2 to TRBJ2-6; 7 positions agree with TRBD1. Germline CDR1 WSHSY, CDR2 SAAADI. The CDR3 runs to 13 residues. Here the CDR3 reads CATEGAGANVLTF. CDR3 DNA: TGCGCGACAGAGGGGGCGGGGGCCAACGTCCTGACTTTC.

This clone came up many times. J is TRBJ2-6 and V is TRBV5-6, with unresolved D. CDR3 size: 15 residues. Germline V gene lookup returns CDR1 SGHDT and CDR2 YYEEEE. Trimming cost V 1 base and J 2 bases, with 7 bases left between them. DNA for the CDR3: TGTGCCAGCAGCTTGCTACAGACTGGGGCCAACGTCCTGACTTTC. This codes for CASSLLQTGANVLTF.

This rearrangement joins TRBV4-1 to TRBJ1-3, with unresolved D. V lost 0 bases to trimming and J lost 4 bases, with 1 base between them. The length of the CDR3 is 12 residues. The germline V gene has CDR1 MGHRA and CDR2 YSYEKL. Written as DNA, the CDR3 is TGCGCCAGCAGCCAAGAAGGAAACACCATATATTTT. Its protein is CASSQEGNTIYF.

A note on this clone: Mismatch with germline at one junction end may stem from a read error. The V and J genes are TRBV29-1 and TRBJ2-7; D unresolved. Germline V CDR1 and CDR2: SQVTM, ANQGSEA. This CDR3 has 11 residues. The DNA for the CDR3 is TGCAGCGTTCAAGACGGTTACGAGCAGTACTTC. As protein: CSVQDGYEQYF.

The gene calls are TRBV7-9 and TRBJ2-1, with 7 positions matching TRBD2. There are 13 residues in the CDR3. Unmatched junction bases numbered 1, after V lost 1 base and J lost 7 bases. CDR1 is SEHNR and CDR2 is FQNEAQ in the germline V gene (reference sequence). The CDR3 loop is CASSLGGSNEQFF. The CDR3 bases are TGTGCCAGCAGCTTAGGCGGGAGTAATGAGCAGTTCTTC.

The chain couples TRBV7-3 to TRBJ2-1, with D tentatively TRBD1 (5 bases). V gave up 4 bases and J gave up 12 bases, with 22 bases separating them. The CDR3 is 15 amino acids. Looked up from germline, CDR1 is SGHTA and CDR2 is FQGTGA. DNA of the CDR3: TGTGCCAGCAGCTCGGGCCCCGCAGGGTTAACTGGGCAGTTCTTC. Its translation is CASSSGPAGLTGQFF. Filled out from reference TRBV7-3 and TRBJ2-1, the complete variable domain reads GAGVSQTPSNKVTEKGKYVELRCDPISGHTALYWYRQSLGQGPEFLIYFQGTGAADDSGLPNDRFFAVRPEGSVSTLKIQRTERGDSAVYLCASSSGPAGLTGQFFGPGTRLTVL.

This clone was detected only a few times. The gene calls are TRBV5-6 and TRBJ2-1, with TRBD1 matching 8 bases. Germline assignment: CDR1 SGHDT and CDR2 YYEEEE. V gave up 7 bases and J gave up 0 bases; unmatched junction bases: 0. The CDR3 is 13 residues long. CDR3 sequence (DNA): TGTGCCAGCGGGACAGGCTCCTACAATGAGCAGTTCTTC. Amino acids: CASGTGSYNEQFF. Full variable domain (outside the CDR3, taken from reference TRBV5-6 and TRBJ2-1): DAGVTQSPTHLIKTRGQQVTLRCSPKSGHDTVSWYQQALGQGPQFIFQYYEEEERQRGNFPDRFSGHQFPNYSSELNVNALLLGDSALYLCASGTGSYNEQFFGPGTRLTVL.

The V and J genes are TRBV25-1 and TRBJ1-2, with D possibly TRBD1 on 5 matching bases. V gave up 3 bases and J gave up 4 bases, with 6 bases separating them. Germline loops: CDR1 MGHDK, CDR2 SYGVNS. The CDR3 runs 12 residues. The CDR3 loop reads CASSDTGYGYTF. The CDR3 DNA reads TGTGCCAGCAGTGACACAGGCTATGGCTACACCTTC.

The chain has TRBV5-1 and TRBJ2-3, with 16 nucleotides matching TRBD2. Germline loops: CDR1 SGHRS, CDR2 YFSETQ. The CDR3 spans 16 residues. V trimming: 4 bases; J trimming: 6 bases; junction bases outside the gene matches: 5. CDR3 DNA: TGCGCCAGCAGCCCGGGACTAGCGGGAGGGACGGATACGCAGTATTTT. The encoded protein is CASSPGLAGGTDTQYF.

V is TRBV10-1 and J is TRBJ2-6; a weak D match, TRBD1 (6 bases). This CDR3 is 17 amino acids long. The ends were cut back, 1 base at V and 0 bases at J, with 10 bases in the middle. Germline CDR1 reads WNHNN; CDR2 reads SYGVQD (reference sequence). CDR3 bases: TGCGCCAGCAGTGAGTGGCAGGGGAGCTCTGGGGCCAACGTCCTGACTTTC. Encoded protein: CASSEWQGSSGANVLTF.